Listed here are 10 T cell receptor beta chains from one sample, sequenced in a study of blood T cells in healthy people across ages. Using a J-beta primer mix together with a sample-barcoded 5' primer, a second PCR was run for about 6 to 11 cycles. In TCRdb, the 5' RACE reads were re-called with MiXCR into one record per CDR3 protein. The sample lists some 1.8 million distinct CDR3 sequences, about two fifths occurring once. Material for sequencing was blood. These TCRs come from a human donor in good health.

There are a few counts of this clonotype. The chain links TRBV7-2 to TRBJ2-5; TRBD2 matches 7 bases. After removal of 4 bases from V and 5 bases from J, the junction contained 7 bases not matched to a gene. The CDR3 covers 14 residues. The germline CDR1 and CDR2 sequences are SGHTA and FQGNSA. Here the CDR3 reads CASSSLRGVETQYF. CDR3 sequence (DNA): TGTGCCAGCAGCTCCCTACGGGGGGTGGAGACCCAGTACTTC.

This clonotype was observed a handful of times. The chain couples TRBV24-1 to TRBJ2-3; tentative D call: TRBD1 (5 bases). Germline values: CDR1 KGHDR, CDR2 SFDVKD. The CDR3 is made up of 12 amino acids. Trimming shortened V by 9 bases and J by 2 bases, and 8 bases separated the two germline ends. For the CDR3, the DNA is TGTGCCACCTCAGGGATCACAGATACGCAGTATTTT. As protein: CATSGITDTQYF.

The sample holds a few counts of this clonotype. The chain carries TRBV12-3 or TRBV12-4 and TRBJ1-4, with a weak D call TRBD1 (6 bases). The CDR3 has 15 residues. Trimming took 6 bases from V and 13 from J, leaving 24 bases between them. The CDR3 sequence: CASSKRQVRSGGLFF. In DNA form, the CDR3 reads TGTGCCAGCAGCAAACGACAGGTGCGGTCGGGCGGACTGTTTTTT.

This clonotype was recorded a few times. The J gene is TRBJ2-3, the V gene TRBV29-1, with 10 bases matching TRBD1. The V gene end was trimmed by 8 bases and the J gene end by 4 bases; junction bases not matched to a gene: 9. Germline CDR1 is SQVTM and CDR2 is ANQGSEA. This CDR3 spans 14 amino acids. CDR3 region: CSFGSGTGADTQYF. Written as DNA, the CDR3 is TGCAGCTTCGGGTCCGGGACAGGGGCAGATACGCAGTATTTT.

The V call is TRBV11-2, the J call TRBJ1-6; 7 nucleotides line up with TRBD1. Germline V gene data show CDR1 as SGHAT and CDR2 as FQNNGV. This CDR3 is 16 amino acids long. The ends lost 5 bases at V and 8 bases at J; junction bases unmatched: 12. The CDR3 nucleotides read TGTGCCAGCAGCCAAGAGCCGGGACAGCACGATTCACCCCTCCACTTT. Protein sequence: CASSQEPGQHDSPLHF.

The CDR3 loop is CASSQWGLAGESGPYNEQFF. The CDR3 DNA follows: TGTGCCAGCAGCCAATGGGGACTAGCGGGGGAAAGCGGGCCCTACAATGAGCAGTTCTTC. The V and J genes are TRBV14 and TRBJ2-1; 14 bases fit TRBD2. Per germline, CDR1 SGHDN and CDR2 FVKESK. This CDR3 comprises 20 residues. V was pared by 2 bases and J by 2 bases, with 11 bases of the junction left unmatched.

This clonotype occurred a few times. The chain employs TRBV9 and TRBJ2-7; 7 bases fit TRBD1. The better agreement between TRBJ2-5 and the DNA end casts doubt on the J call. CDR1 is SGDLS and CDR2 is YYNGEE in the germline V gene. The CDR3 is 14 amino acids. CDR3 in amino acids: CASSVEGAEETQYF. The CDR3 bases are TGTGCCAGCAGCGTAGAGGGGGCGGAAGAGACCCAGTACTTC.

The sample holds a few counts of this clonotype. CDR3 in DNA: TGTGCCAGCAGTTTTCTGGGTCGGGCAGCCAACCTGGGAGCTTTCTTT. Translating gives CASSFLGRAANLGAFF. The genes are TRBV12-3 or TRBV12-4 and TRBJ1-1; D gene ambiguous. This CDR3 region has 16 residues. Trimming pared 3 bases from V and 10 bases from J, leaving 24 bases between.

V usage is TRBV5-1 and J usage is TRBJ2-5; D is perhaps TRBD2 (6 bases). The CDR3 loop spans 15 amino acids. Germline V gene lookup returns CDR1 SGHRS and CDR2 YFSETQ. The V end was cut by 3 bases, the J end by 11 bases, with 23 bases between. The CDR3 loop reads CASSSANMGSGEQYF. CDR3 in DNA: TGCGCCAGCAGCTCGGCAAATATGGGGTCGGGAGAGCAGTACTTC. The full variable domain, completed using reference TRBV5-1 and TRBJ2-5, is KAGVTQTPRYLIKTRGQQVTLSCSPISGHRSVSWYQQTPGQGLQFLFEYFSETQRNKGNFPGRFSGRQFSNSRSEMNVSTLELGDSALYLCASSSANMGSGEQYFGPGTRLLVL.

J is TRBJ2-2 and V is TRBV5-1; 9 positions match TRBD1. This CDR3 contains 15 residues. Germline V CDR1 and CDR2: SGHRS, YFSETQ. J was trimmed by 6 bases and V by 1 base; bases with no gene match: 4. CDR3 DNA sequence: TGCGCCAGCAGCTTGAACGGACAGGGGCCCGGGGAGCTGTTTTTT. Translation: CASSLNGQGPGELFF.